These 32 T cell receptor beta chains came from one sample sequenced in a study of shared clonotypes between healthy human individuals. CD8 cells regarded as naive lacked CD45RO, were positively chosen for CCR7, and omitted terminally differentiated effector memory CD45RA+ cells. Repertoires were generated with immunoSEQ multiplex PCR, while TCRdb's copy carries only in-frame clones and drops some. Of roughly 2,000,000 clones in the sample, over 85% were seen once. Sequencing was performed on naive CD8+ T cells sorted from blood. The receptors stem from a man between 18 and 29 years old in good health.

As concerns this clone: The sample holds other DNA sequences that translate to the same CDR3. The gene calls are TRBV4-1 and TRBJ2-7, with TRBD1 identical over 11 bases. CDR3 length: 15 amino acids. CDR1 and CDR2 from the germline V gene are MGHRA and YSYEKL. Unmatched junction bases numbered 4, after V lost 3 bases and J lost 3 bases. The CDR3 spells CASSHRDRGDYEQYF. In DNA form, the CDR3 reads TGCGCCAGCAGCCACCGGGACAGGGGGGACTACGAGCAGTACTTC.

The V gene is TRBV28, the J gene TRBJ2-5, with TRBD1 as a possible D gene (5 bases). Trimming shortened V by 6 bases and J by 7 bases, and 18 bases separated the two germline ends. CDR1 and CDR2 (germline): MDHEN, SYDVKM. This CDR3 is 14 amino acids long. The CDR3 loop reads CASRADSALGTQYF. In DNA form, the CDR3 reads TGTGCCAGCAGAGCCGACAGCGCGTTGGGGACCCAGTACTTC.

The chain couples TRBV5-6 to TRBJ1-2, with D tentatively TRBD1 (5 bases). The CDR3 loop spans 14 amino acids. Germline V lookup: CDR1 SGHDT, CDR2 YYEEEE. Trimming cost V 4 bases and J 3 bases, with 13 bases left between them. The CDR3 here is CASSASGRDYGYTF. CDR3 bases: TGTGCCAGCAGCGCTTCGGGACGGGACTATGGCTACACCTTC.

For this clone: Different DNA sequences within this sample yield the same CDR3. The chain has TRBV6-5 and TRBJ2-7; D is possibly TRBD1 or TRBD2 (5 bases each). CDR1 is MNHEY and CDR2 is SVGAGI in the germline V gene. The CDR3 length is 12 residues. V was clipped by 0 bases and J by 5 bases, with 5 bases between them. The CDR3 region has the DNA TGTGCCAGCAGTTACTCGGGGGACGAGCAGTACTTC. This sequence encodes CASSYSGDEQYF.

V usage is TRBV27 and J usage is TRBJ1-1, with D perhaps TRBD1 (6 bases). V was cut by 2 bases and J by 0 bases, with 13 bases left in between. This CDR3 has 16 amino acids. Germline CDR1 reads MNHEY; CDR2 reads SMNVEV (reference sequence). The CDR3 DNA follows: TGTGCCAGCAGTTTAAGCCAGGGGAGAATGAACACTGAAGCTTTCTTT. This sequence encodes CASSLSQGRMNTEAFF.

This clone was counted a single time. The V and J genes are TRBV14 and TRBJ1-1; D gene uncertain. Germline V CDR1 and CDR2: SGHDN, FVKESK. V lost 2 bases and J 0 bases, leaving 19 bases between the germline ends. CDR3 length: 18 residues. The CDR3 DNA is TGTGCCAGCAGCCAACTTGTCACAAGGGCGTCGATGAACACTGAAGCTTTCTTT. Protein: CASSQLVTRASMNTEAFF.

The chain uses TRBV4-1 and TRBJ2-7; the D is unclear. Germline V gene sequence: CDR1 MGHRA, CDR2 YSYEKL. Trimming took 4 bases from V and 2 from J, leaving 15 bases between them. This CDR3 is built from 15 residues. In DNA form, the CDR3 reads TGCGCCAGCAGCCCTCCCCCTGGGGTTACCTACGAGCAGTACTTC. Its translation is CASSPPPGVTYEQYF.

The rearrangement joins TRBV5-1 to TRBJ1-1, with a possible D match to TRBD1 (6 bases). There are 14 residues in the CDR3. V dropped 4 bases and J dropped 2 bases, with 12 bases sitting between them. Germline CDR1 SGHRS, CDR2 YFSETQ. The CDR3 DNA sequence: TGCGCCAGCAGCGATGGACAGTTAAACACTGAAGCTTTCTTT. Translating gives CASSDGQLNTEAFF. Together with reference TRBV5-1 and TRBJ1-1, the CDR3 gives the full variable domain: KAGVTQTPRYLIKTRGQQVTLSCSPISGHRSVSWYQQTPGQGLQFLFEYFSETQRNKGNFPGRFSGRQFSNSRSEMNVSTLELGDSALYLCASSDGQLNTEAFFGQGTRLTVV.

The V gene is TRBV28, the J gene TRBJ1-1, with TRBD1 matching 11 bases. The CDR3 has 15 residues. After removal of 2 bases from V and 2 bases from J, the junction contained 1 base not matched to a gene. Germline values: CDR1 MDHEN, CDR2 SYDVKM. The CDR3 DNA reads TGTGCCAGCAGTTTAGGACAGGGGGCAAACACTGAAGCTTTCTTT. Translated, it gives CASSLGQGANTEAFF.

The chain joins TRBV4-1 to TRBJ2-7; 9 bases are shared with TRBD1. CDR1 and CDR2 from the germline V gene are MGHRA and YSYEKL. This CDR3 is built from 16 residues. V dropped 2 bases and J dropped 4; count of bases not matched to a gene: 9. The CDR3 region has the DNA TGCGCCAGCAGCCAAACGAGCGGGACAGGGTTGTACGAGCAGTACTTC. Encoded protein: CASSQTSGTGLYEQYF.

This clone was recorded once. J is TRBJ2-7 and V is TRBV6-1; D gene ambiguous. V lost 8 bases, J lost 3 bases, and 14 bases lay in between. The CDR3 consists of 13 residues. CDR1 and CDR2 (germline): MNHNS, SASEGT. Written as DNA, the CDR3 is TGTGCCAGCTTAAGCACAGAGGTCTACGAGCAGTACTTC. This codes for CASLSTEVYEQYF.

This chain links TRBV11-2 with TRBJ1-3; D unresolved. The CDR3 totals 15 residues. Germline lookup yields CDR1 SGHAT and CDR2 FQNNGV. Trimming stripped 1 base from V and 8 bases from J, with 15 bases between. CDR3 sequence reads: CASSLVATPFDTIYF. For the CDR3, the DNA is TGTGCCAGCAGCTTAGTAGCGACTCCCTTTGACACCATATATTTT.

Note on this clone: Different DNA sequences within this sample yield the same CDR3. This rearrangement joins TRBV5-5 to TRBJ2-7; 8 bases fit TRBD1. This CDR3 comprises 14 residues. Per the germline V gene, CDR1 is SGHKS and CDR2 is YYEKEE (reference sequence). The V gene end was trimmed by 5 bases and the J gene end by 1 base; junction bases not matched to a gene: 5. CDR3 residues: CASSFGQGSYEQYF. CDR3 bases: TGTGCCAGCAGTTTTGGACAGGGATCCTACGAGCAGTACTTC.

V usage is TRBV27 and J usage is TRBJ1-5; D remains unclear. CDR3 length equals 14 residues. Looked up from germline, CDR1 is MNHEY and CDR2 is SMNVEV (reference sequence). The V end was cut by 4 bases, the J end by 4 bases, with 11 bases between. The CDR3 DNA reads as TGTGCCAGCAGTTACTCAGGTCCAAATCAGCCCCAGCATTTT. Translated: CASSYSGPNQPQHF.

In this sample, this clone turned up a few times. The J gene is TRBJ1-5, the V gene TRBV19; no firm D call. Germline V gene sequence: CDR1 LNHDA, CDR2 SQIVND (reference sequence). Trimming removed 2 bases from V and 3 bases from J, with 11 bases in between. The CDR3 is 15 amino acids. The CDR3 DNA follows: TGTGCCAGTAGTATAATCCAATACCCCAATCAGCCCCAGCATTTT. It is translated as CASSIIQYPNQPQHF.

V usage is TRBV10-2 and J usage is TRBJ2-7, with TRBD2 matching over 7 bases. The V and J ends lost 8 bases and 3 bases, in that order; junction bases with no gene match: 4. The CDR3 sequence is 12 residues long. Germline CDR1 reads WSHSY; CDR2 reads SAAADI. CDR3 loop: CASRGEIYEQYF. CDR3 bases: TGCGCCAGCCGGGGGGAAATCTACGAGCAGTACTTC.

V and J are TRBV27 and TRBJ1-1; D unresolved. CDR1 and CDR2 from the germline V gene are MNHEY and SMNVEV (reference sequence). CDR3 length: 16 amino acids. V was trimmed by 4 bases and J by 1 base, leaving 16 bases between them. CDR3 in amino acids: CASSYSKGETNTEAFF. In DNA form, the CDR3 reads TGTGCCAGCAGTTATTCAAAGGGAGAGACGAACACTGAAGCTTTCTTT.

This clone was observed once. The DNA of the CDR3 is TGTGCCTGGGGGTGGGGGCACAATGAGCAGTTCTTC. Its protein product is CAWGWGHNEQFF. The chain joins TRBV30 to TRBJ2-1, with D possibly matching TRBD1 (6 bases). V lost 5 bases and J 5 bases, leaving 10 bases between the germline ends. Germline V gene data show CDR1 as GTSNPN and CDR2 as SVGIG (reference sequence). CDR3 length: 12 amino acids.

The gene calls are TRBV10-3 and TRBJ1-6, with 9 nucleotides matching TRBD1. This CDR3 comprises 16 residues. CDR1 is ENHRY and CDR2 is SYGVKD in the germline V gene. Germline trimming cut 10 bases from V and 10 bases from J; bases unmatched to any gene: 17. CDR3 region: CATDRSARDRESPLHF. In DNA, the CDR3 is TGTGCCACAGACCGAAGCGCCCGGGACAGGGAATCACCCCTCCACTTT.

The V call is TRBV6-5, the J call TRBJ1-1; D gene uncertain. Trimming took off 2 bases at V and 0 bases at J, with 13 bases between the two ends. The germline CDR1 and CDR2 sequences are MNHEY and SVGAGI. The CDR3 has 16 residues. The CDR3 spells CASSYAKVFMNTEAFF. DNA of the CDR3: TGTGCCAGCAGTTACGCGAAAGTATTTATGAACACTGAAGCTTTCTTT.

This rearrangement joins TRBV11-1 to TRBJ2-1, with D perhaps TRBD1 (5 bases). Trimming left V 2 bases short and J 3 bases short, with 8 bases between. CDR3 length: 14 residues. Germline values: CDR1 SGHAT, CDR2 FQDESV (reference sequence). CDR3 bases: TGTGCCAGCAGCTTACTTGACAGCTACAATGAGCAGTTCTTC. Protein: CASSLLDSYNEQFF.

This clone was seen just once. This rearrangement joins TRBV7-8 to TRBJ2-1; 10 bases line up with TRBD1. Germline V gene data show CDR1 as SGHVS and CDR2 as FQNEAQ. The V and J ends lost 3 bases and 7 bases, in that order; junction bases with no gene match: 9. The CDR3 extends over 16 amino acids. The CDR3 DNA reads as TGTGCCAGCAGCTTCGCCGGGACAGGGGATAGGAATGAGCAGTTCTTC. It specifies CASSFAGTGDRNEQFF.

This clone was observed once. The rearrangement joins TRBV2 to TRBJ2-7, with D unresolved. The germline V and J ends were trimmed by 6 bases and 4 bases, with 16 bases remaining between them. Germline loops: CDR1 SNHLY, CDR2 FYNNEI. CDR3 length: 14 amino acids. The CDR3 coding sequence is TGTGCCAGCAGCGGGCGATTGATCGGGTACGAGCAGTACTTC. As protein: CASSGRLIGYEQYF.

The rearrangement uses TRBV5-6 and TRBJ2-2; 7 bases are shared with TRBD1. There are 17 residues in the CDR3. The germline CDR1 and CDR2 sequences are SGHDT and YYEEEE. With V trimmed by 3 bases and J by 0 bases, 8 bases remained unmatched. In DNA form, the CDR3 reads TGTGCCAGCAGCTGGGAACTGGACAGGCCGAACACCGGGGAGCTGTTTTTT. Its protein is CASSWELDRPNTGELFF.

This clone has just a few counts. V gene TRBV29-1 combines with J gene TRBJ1-2; D is uncertain. Trimming shortened V by 6 bases and J by 4 bases, and 9 bases separated the two germline ends. CDR3 length equals 11 residues. Germline CDR1 SQVTM, CDR2 ANQGSEA. CDR3 coding DNA: TGCAGCGTCGTGACTTTCTATGGCTACACCTTC. Residues: CSVVTFYGYTF.

This clone was observed a handful of times. The rearrangement uses TRBV7-9 and TRBJ1-1; D is ambiguous. Per germline, CDR1 SEHNR and CDR2 FQNEAQ (reference sequence). Trimming removed 0 bases from V and 1 base from J, with 6 bases in between. This CDR3 has 14 amino acids. CDR3 DNA: TGTGCCAGCAGCTTAGCGCGTCAGAACACTGAAGCTTTCTTT. The encoded protein is CASSLARQNTEAFF.

The V call is TRBV6-5, the J call TRBJ2-7; 9 bases map to TRBD1. J gave up 2 bases and V 5 bases, and 4 bases lay outside the gene matches. CDR1 is MNHEY, CDR2 SVGAGI, per germline. CDR3 length equals 14 residues. CDR3: CASSETGGTYEQYF. The CDR3 DNA sequence: TGTGCCAGCAGTGAGACAGGGGGAACCTACGAGCAGTACTTC.

The V and J genes are TRBV29-1 and TRBJ2-1; 7 bases match TRBD1. J was trimmed by 6 bases and V by 5 bases; bases with no gene match: 4. This CDR3 is 12 amino acids long. Germline lookup yields CDR1 SQVTM and CDR2 ANQGSEA. The CDR3 sequence is CSVSDRSNEQFF. In DNA, the CDR3 is TGCAGCGTTTCGGACAGGAGCAATGAGCAGTTCTTC.

The V and J genes are TRBV7-9 and TRBJ2-7; TRBD1 agrees at 9 bases. The CDR3 covers 13 residues. CDR1 is SEHNR, CDR2 FQNEAQ, per germline (reference sequence). Trimming removed 6 bases from V and 2 bases from J; junction bases left unmatched: 2. Here the CDR3 DNA reads TGTGCCAGCAGTTACAGGGGGCCCTACGAGCAGTACTTC. Translation gives CASSYRGPYEQYF.

The chain carries TRBV11-1 and TRBJ2-7; the D gene is possibly TRBD1 (6 bases). This CDR3 comprises 14 residues. Germline loops: CDR1 SGHAT, CDR2 FQDESV (reference sequence). The germline V and J ends were trimmed by 0 bases and 4 bases, with 10 bases remaining between them. Here the CDR3 reads CASSLASGEYEQYF. The CDR3 DNA reads as TGTGCCAGCAGCTTAGCCTCAGGGGAGTACGAGCAGTACTTC.

Notes on this clone: At the DNA level, this CDR3 is encoded by other sequences in the same sample as well. The chain joins TRBV11-2 to TRBJ2-7; D gene ambiguous. The CDR3 totals 13 residues. The V end lost 3 bases, the J end lost 2 bases, and 8 bases lay between the germline ends. Germline V CDR1 and CDR2: SGHAT, FQNNGV. The CDR3 protein is CASSFSLPYEQYF. As DNA, the CDR3 is TGTGCCAGCAGCTTCTCCTTACCCTACGAGCAGTACTTC.

V is TRBV28 and J is TRBJ1-2; D is unclear. This CDR3 contains 16 residues. The V gene's germline CDR1 is MDHEN and CDR2 SYDVKM. With 5 bases removed from V and 1 base from J, the gap between germline ends came to 17 bases. CDR3 DNA: TGTGCCAGCAGTCTCGCCGGGGATTGGGATAACTATGGCTACACCTTC. This codes for CASSLAGDWDNYGYTF.